The T cell receptor (beta chain) under discussion was sequenced for a study of vaccination effects on CD4 cells after COVID-19. Points from the study as a whole: The study dataset contains few convalescent patients and includes no early post-infection timepoints. Predominantly, the post-vaccine spike-reactive clones of convalescents comprised new vaccine-induced clones. Marked clonal contraction was seen late after vaccination (in both infection- and vaccine-induced clones).

This clone was counted only a few times. Its antigen is not known. Data came from immunoSEQ multiplex PCR; TCRdb stores just in-frame clones and leaves some out. The sample holds roughly 25,000 clones, 65% to 80% seen once. Antigen-specific CD4+ T cells were first expanded with viral peptide pools by the ViraFEST assay and only then sequenced. Between days 9 and 11 of culture, CD4+ T cells were separated out. Convalescent patients had PCR-confirmed SARS-CoV-2 infection between March and December 2020. On both days 3 and 7, half of the culture medium was replaced with IL-2 medium. Sequences were derived from CD4+ T cells from PBMCs cultured with HCoV-NL63 spike peptides, sampled before COVID-19 vaccination. The TCR originated in a human donor who had a prior SARS-CoV-2 infection.

The CDR3 loop reads CASSLGVPPYEQYF. The DNA of the CDR3 is TGCGCCAGCAGCTTGGGGGTACCCCCTTACGAGCAGTACTTC. The chain combines TRBV5-1 with TRBJ2-7; D gene ambiguous. The V end was cut by 0 bases, the J end by 4 bases, with 11 bases between. The CDR3 has 14 amino acids. CDR1 is SGHRS, CDR2 YFSETQ, per germline.